The clone carrying this T cell receptor beta chain was found once. Its antigen is undetermined. The junction does not match germline at one end; this may be a read error. The sample is drawn from a study of T cells in Graves' hyperthyroidism and ophthalmopathy. Findings and limits, study-wide: Blood also held most thyroid clonotypes expanded beyond 0.001. With a median lead of roughly 6.8 months before onset, the model predicted ophthalmopathy.

Those with hyperthyroidism were 18 to 65 years old, newly diagnosed, and ill for under 2 months. Amplification targeted TCR beta CDR3 regions from RNA transcripts. Initially, a first-round RT-PCR of the TCR CDR3 employed the HTBI primer set. Each CDR3 protein is one row after TCRdb ran MiXCR on the multiplex PCR reads. This table has roughly 93,000 distinct CDR3 sequences, roughly 40% appearing once. This sequence was found in a woman aged 25 to 45 with Graves' hyperthyroidism. The sample was peripheral blood or thyroid tissue (not recorded which).

The CDR3 DNA follows: TGTGCCAGCAGCCGGGGGACTAATGAAGAACTGTTTTTT. Translated: CASSRGTNEELFF. The chain combines TRBV9 with TRBJ1-4, with TRBD1 as a possible D gene (5 bases). The germline V gene has CDR1 SGDLS and CDR2 YYNGEE. This CDR3 is built from 13 residues.